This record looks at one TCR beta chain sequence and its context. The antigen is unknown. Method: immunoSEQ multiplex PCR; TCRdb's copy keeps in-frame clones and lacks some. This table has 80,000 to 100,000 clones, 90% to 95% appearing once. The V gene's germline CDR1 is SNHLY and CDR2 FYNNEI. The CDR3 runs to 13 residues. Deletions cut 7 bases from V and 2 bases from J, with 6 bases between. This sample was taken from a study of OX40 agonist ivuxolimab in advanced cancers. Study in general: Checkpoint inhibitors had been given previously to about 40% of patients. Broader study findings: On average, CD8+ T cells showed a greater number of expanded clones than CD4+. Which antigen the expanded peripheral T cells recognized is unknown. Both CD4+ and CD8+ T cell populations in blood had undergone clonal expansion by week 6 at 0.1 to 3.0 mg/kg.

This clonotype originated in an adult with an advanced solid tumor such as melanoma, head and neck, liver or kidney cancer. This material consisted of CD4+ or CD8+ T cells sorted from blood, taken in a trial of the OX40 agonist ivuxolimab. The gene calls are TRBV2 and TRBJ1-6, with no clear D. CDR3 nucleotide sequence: TGTGCCAGCATCCGGACCTATAATTCACCCCTCCACTTT. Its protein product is CASIRTYNSPLHF.